The entry that follows covers one T cell receptor (beta chain) sequence. This clone has a single count. It lacks a known antigen. Per-base quality was not reported, and no clone a single base away is much larger than it. This sample was taken from a study of T cell responses to AZD1222 COVID-19 vaccine (dated by TCRdb to 2020 to 2023). At the level of the whole study: A total of around 240 trial participants underwent TCR sequencing, of whom 207 received two doses of AZD1222 and approximately 25 received two doses of the MenACWY control vaccine. Enrollment into the trials was organized by age into subgroups of 18-55, 56-69 and 70-plus years, and those subgroups contained approximately 160, 26 and 62 TCR-sequenced participants, respectively.

In the paper's terms, the time point label means: about 28 days (+/-7) after the second vaccine dose. AZD1222 recipients with second doses at about 4 weeks or about 12 weeks were pooled, because spike-specific TCR depth and breadth did not differ between schedules. Vaccinee samples were obtained from the UK trials COV001 and COV002, which included a single-blind randomized controlled phase 2/3 trial of AZD1222 (ChAdOx1 nCoV-19) in healthy adults. For TCRbeta chain sequencing, PBMC samples from trial participants were taken at day 0 and at day 28 after the second dose. The CDR3 regions of human TCRbeta chains were analyzed by immunosequencing. From the authors' description of their analysis: TCRs in the repertoires were compared against a reference library of SARS-CoV-2-specific TCRs that had been generated with the MIRA antigen-specificity platform. Breadth meant the fraction of unique TCRs that were SARS-CoV-2-associated, whereas depth meant the fraction of total T cells that were SARS-CoV-2-associated. Each spike-specific TCR was assigned to its reactive spike region and to a CD4 or CD8 class using the MIRA data. Log10-transformed breadth and depth values were compared by one-way ANOVA with Sidak's multiple comparisons tests. In TCRdb, the immuneACCESS table is reduced to in-frame sequences with V and J assigned. These tables do not hold every clone; where another copy was compared, an unresolved V gene accounts for under half, and the others remain unexplained. V and J calls and clone size are copied from that table; D and trimming were computed from the DNA. The sample data list 80,000 to 100,000 clones, and roughly 91% of these were observed just once. The top ten clones comprise around 5% of the sample.

Overall study outcomes, separate from this receptor: Conclusions about previously exposed vaccinees were limited because only a handful of AZD1222 recipients were SARS-CoV-2 seropositive at baseline. Because no day 14 peak-response samples were available, the repertoires could be characterized only after the peak T cell response. Reportedly, close to half of the unique spike-specific TCRs recognized epitopes lying outside the regions that are mutated in the B.1.351 and B.1.1.7 variants. Participants were mostly white British and included more females than males, and it was suggested by the authors that clonal diversity may have been underestimated. Vaccine-associated CD4 TCRs spanned the whole spike protein, with dominant responses in regions 160-218 and 743-854. After two AZD1222 doses, spike-specific TCR breadth and depth were significantly higher than at day 0 and than in MenACWY recipients. The 56-69-year group was small, and its depth increase did not reach significance, likely because of low power.

The sample was peripheral blood, taken 28 days after the second AZD1222 dose. The source of this sequence is an adult who received the AZD1222 COVID-19 vaccine.

The encoded CDR3 is CASSQVVQPNSPLHF. In nucleotides, the sequence is TGTGCCAGCAGCCAAGTCGTACAGCCAAATTCACCCCTCCACTTT. Here the chain combines TRBV3-1 (or the pseudogene TRBV3-2) and TRBJ1-6, with no confidently assigned D gene. Counted from cysteine to phenylalanine, this CDR3 has 15 amino acids. Only the CDR3 DNA is retained, 45 bases long and in frame from the first base. V and J lose 1 base and 7 bases, and a span of 11 bases separates them. CDR1 and CDR2 (LGHDT, YNNKEL) derive from the germline V gene (reference sequence).